This T cell receptor (beta chain) appears in the sequencing data of a study of CD8 T cells in Susac syndrome (dated by TCRdb to about 2019). Broadly, across the study: Repertoire sequencing was used to test whether CD8+ T cell activation and differentiation in Susac syndrome was antigen driven. Clonality of the CD8+ T cell repertoire was compared between about a dozen healthy donors, about 14 Susac syndrome patients and roughly 16 multiple sclerosis patients.

RNA was extracted with the RNeasy kit and roughly 0.45 to 1 ug was reverse transcribed using random hexamers. The immunoSEQ multiplex PCR assay, covering 54 Vbeta and 13 Jbeta segments, was used to amplify TCR beta CDR3 regions. Bias from PCR amplification was corrected by using a synthetic template baseline for primer optimization and for computational correction. The original methods were these. Reads were annotated to V, D and J genes per IMGT and analyzed with immunoSEQ Analyzer, keeping only productive sequences. Clonality was calculated as one minus the Shannon entropy normalized by log2 of the number of productive unique sequences. For each patient and control, public and private clones were evaluated among the 100 most prevalent clones. Clones were defined as Susac-specific when absent from the healthy and MS cohorts, from about a thousand published viral clones and from other ImmuneACCESS disease sequences. The public sequencing data were trimmed at Q25 with fastp and processed into clonotypes with MiXCR by TCRdb, which kept only in-frame beta chains. Each entry is one CDR3 protein sequence, shown with its most common DNA and genes. The V and J calls and clone size come from TCRdb's table, not from the authors' own analysis. Recorded for this sample are 330,000 or so distinct CDR3 sequences; around nine tenths of them occurred a single time. The ten largest clones take up around 0.18% of the sample.

Points the paper makes about the study in general: The number of individuals in the TCR sequencing and HLA analysis was acknowledged as relatively small.

Peripheral blood CD8+ and CD4+ T cells from healthy donors, Susac syndrome patients and multiple sclerosis patients were profiled by high-throughput TCR beta sequencing. Treatment-naive patients with stable or active relapsing-remitting disease fulfilling revised McDonald criteria were used as multiple sclerosis controls. Bulk CD8+ and CD4+ T cells were purified by magnetic negative isolation, whereas CD8+ TEMRA cells were enriched by FACS. Blood was collected in EDTA tubes and processed within 24 hours, with PBMCs isolated through density gradient centrifugation. PBMCs destined for TCR sequencing were cryopreserved in liquid nitrogen and later thawed in a 37 °C water bath. The sorted or isolated CD4+, CD8+ and CD8+ TEMRA cells had a purity of 90% or higher. Comments on this clonotype: Its recognized antigen is unknown. Qualities for individual bases were not recorded, and no much larger clone is one base off.

The CDR3 numbers 13 residues from cysteine through phenylalanine. Only the CDR3 DNA is retained, 39 bases long and in frame from the first base. The trim is 3 bases for V and 6 bases for J, with a gap of 9 bases between the germline ends. Per the germline V gene, SNHLY is the CDR1 and FYNNEI is the CDR2. The sequenced sample consisted of CD8+ T cells from PBMCs. The TCR was taken from a human donor with multiple sclerosis. The sequence links TRBV2 to TRBJ2-1; tentative D gene TRBD2, with 6 bases matching. The nucleotide sequence reads TGTGCCAGCAGTGATCTCGGGAGCAATGAGCAGTTCTTC. This translates into CASSDLGSNEQFF.